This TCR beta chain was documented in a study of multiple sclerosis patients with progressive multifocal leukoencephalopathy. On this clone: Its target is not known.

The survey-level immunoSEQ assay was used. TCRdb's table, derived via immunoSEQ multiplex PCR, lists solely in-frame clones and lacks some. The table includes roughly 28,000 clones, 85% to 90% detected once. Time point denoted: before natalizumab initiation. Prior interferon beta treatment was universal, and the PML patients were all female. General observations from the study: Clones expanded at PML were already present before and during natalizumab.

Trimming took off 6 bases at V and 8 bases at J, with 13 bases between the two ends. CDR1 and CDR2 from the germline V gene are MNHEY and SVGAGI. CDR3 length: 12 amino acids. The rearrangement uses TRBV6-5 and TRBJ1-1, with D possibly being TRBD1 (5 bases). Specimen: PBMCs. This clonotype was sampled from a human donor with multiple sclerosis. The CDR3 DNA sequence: TGTGCCAGCAGGGATGGACATGCGGAAGCTTTCTTT. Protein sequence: CASRDGHAEAFF.